This T cell receptor beta chain originates from a study of T cell repertoires in cytomegalovirus infection (dated by TCRdb to the late 2010s). In the study overall: Donor HLA type was relevant to the analysis, because carriage of CMV infection together with the matching HLA type was indicated by public TCR beta signatures. The investigation overall reported the following: In the ex vivo response, HLA-C-restricted CMV-specific TCR beta clonotypes were dominant, and in two of eight donors the single most frequent clonotype came from this HLA-C-restricted group. In both this cohort and an independent cohort of 350 to 400 donors, the cumulative frequency of public TCR beta family members distinguished carriers of CMV infection plus the relevant HLA type.

Points on this clonotype: The antigen it binds to is not known. Per-base qualities were not stored, and no clone one base away is much larger.

TCRdb shows the sequencer as Illumina HiSeq 1500. TCRdb trimmed public reads at Q25 via fastp, called clones via MiXCR and kept in-frame beta chains. Identical CDR3 protein sequences are pooled into one entry, listed with their most common genes and DNA. This sample comprises a few hundred thousand distinct CDR3 sequences, approximately 26% of them detected only once. The top ten hold less than 15% of the sample. The germline V gene (reference sequence) gives CDR1 as DFQATT and CDR2 as SNEGSKA. From its cysteine to its phenylalanine, the CDR3 spans 17 amino acids. This entry keeps only the CDR3 DNA: 51 bases, framed from base 1. V is reduced by 5 bases and J by 0 bases, leaving a spacing of 20 bases between them.

The receptor was isolated from a human donor in good health (CMV status not recorded). Some clones in this sample may be carry-over from other donors' samples. Sequencing was carried out using PBMCs. Here the chain combines TRBV20-1 and TRBJ2-1; the D segment cannot be called with confidence. In nucleotide form, the sequence is TGCAGTGCTCTCAACCCCCGGACCATCAGCTCCTACAATGAGCAGTTCTTC. This translates into CSALNPRTISSYNEQFF.